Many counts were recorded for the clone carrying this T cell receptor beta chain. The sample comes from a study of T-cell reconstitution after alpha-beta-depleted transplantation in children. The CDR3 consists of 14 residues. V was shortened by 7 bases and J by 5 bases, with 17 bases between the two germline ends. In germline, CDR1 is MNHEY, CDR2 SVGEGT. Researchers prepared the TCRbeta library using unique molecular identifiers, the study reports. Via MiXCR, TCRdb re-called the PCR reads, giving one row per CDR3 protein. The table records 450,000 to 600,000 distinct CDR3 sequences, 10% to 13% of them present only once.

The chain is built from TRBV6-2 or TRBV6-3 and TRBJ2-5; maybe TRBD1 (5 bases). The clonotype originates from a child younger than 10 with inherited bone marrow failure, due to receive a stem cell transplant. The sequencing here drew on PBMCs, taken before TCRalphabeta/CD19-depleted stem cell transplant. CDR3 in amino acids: CASTTQWGQETQYF. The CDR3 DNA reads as TGTGCCAGCACCACCCAATGGGGCCAGGAGACCCAGTACTTC.